This entry features one T cell receptor beta chain sequence. Its target is unknown. V lost 3 bases and J lost 1, with 12 bases in between. The CDR3 covers 15 residues. CDR1 is KGHSH, CDR2 LQKENI, per germline. The data stem from a study of shared clonotypes between healthy human individuals. Regarding the study as a whole: A handful of donors had roughly 5% of their naive CD4 clonotypes in common. It was anticipated that sequencing depth would influence how many clonotypes donors shared.

Produced via immunoSEQ multiplex PCR; TCRdb's table is partial and in-frame only. This sample carries under 650,000 clones, 90% to 96% of them seen once, and the ten largest clones take 0.06%. This TCR was sampled from a woman aged 25 to 45 in good health. Sequencing was carried out using naive CD4+ T cells sorted from blood. Subset denoted: CD45RA+ positively selected. This rearrangement joins TRBV18 to TRBJ1-1; D not resolved. The DNA for the CDR3 is TGTGCCAGCTCACCGCCGACTGTGACGAACACTGAAGCTTTCTTT. It encodes CASSPPTVTNTEAFF.